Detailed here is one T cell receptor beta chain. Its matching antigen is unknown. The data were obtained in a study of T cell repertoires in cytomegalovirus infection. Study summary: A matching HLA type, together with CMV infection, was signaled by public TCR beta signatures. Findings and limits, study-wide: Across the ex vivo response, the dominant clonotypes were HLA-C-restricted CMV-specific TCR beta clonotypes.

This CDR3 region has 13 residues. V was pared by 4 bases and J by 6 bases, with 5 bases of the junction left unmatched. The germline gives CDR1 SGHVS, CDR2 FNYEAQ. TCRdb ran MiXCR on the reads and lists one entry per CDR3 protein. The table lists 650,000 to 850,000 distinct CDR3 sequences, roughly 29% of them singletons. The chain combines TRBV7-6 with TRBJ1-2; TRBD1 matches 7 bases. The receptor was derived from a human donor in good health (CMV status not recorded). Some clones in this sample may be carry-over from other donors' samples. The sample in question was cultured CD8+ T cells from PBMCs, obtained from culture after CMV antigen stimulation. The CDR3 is CASSSGTEDGYTF. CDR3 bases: TGTGCCAGCAGCTCTGGGACAGAAGATGGCTACACCTTC.